Detailed here is one T cell receptor beta chain. Researchers amplified the TCR beta CDR3 regions from RNA transcripts. The TCR CDR3 first-round RT-PCR relied on the HTBI primer set. TCRdb re-called the multiplex PCR reads through MiXCR, storing one row per CDR3 protein. The sample contains hundreds of thousands of distinct CDR3 sequences, roughly 15% of which appear only once. The data are from a study of T cells in Graves' hyperthyroidism and ophthalmopathy. From germline, CDR1 is LGHDT and CDR2 YNNKEL (reference sequence). CDR3 length: 15 amino acids. J gave up 2 bases and V 4 bases, and 3 bases lay outside the gene matches. A patient was excluded if there was uncontrolled infection, other autoimmune disease, pregnancy or lactation.

This sequence joins TRBV3-1 and TRBJ2-5; 11 bases line up with TRBD2. Specimen: blood. The receptor comes from a woman between 40 and 55 years old with Graves' ophthalmopathy. The CDR3 coding sequence is TGTGCCAGCAGCCTGATAGCGGGGGGGCAAGAGACCCAGTACTTC. Amino acid sequence: CASSLIAGGQETQYF.